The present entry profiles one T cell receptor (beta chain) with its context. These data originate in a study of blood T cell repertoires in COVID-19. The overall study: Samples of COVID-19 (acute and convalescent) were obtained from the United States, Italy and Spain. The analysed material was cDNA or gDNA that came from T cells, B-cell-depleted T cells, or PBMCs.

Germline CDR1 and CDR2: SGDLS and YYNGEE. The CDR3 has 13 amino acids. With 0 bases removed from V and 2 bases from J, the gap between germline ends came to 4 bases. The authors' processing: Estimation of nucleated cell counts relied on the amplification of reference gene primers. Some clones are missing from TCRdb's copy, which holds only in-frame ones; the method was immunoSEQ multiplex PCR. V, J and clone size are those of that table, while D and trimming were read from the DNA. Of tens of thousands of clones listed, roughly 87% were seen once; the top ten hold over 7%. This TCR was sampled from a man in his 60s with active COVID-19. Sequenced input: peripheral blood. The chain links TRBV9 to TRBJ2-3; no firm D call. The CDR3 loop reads CASSVATTDTQYF. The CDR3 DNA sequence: TGTGCCAGCAGCGTAGCTACCACAGATACGCAGTATTTT.